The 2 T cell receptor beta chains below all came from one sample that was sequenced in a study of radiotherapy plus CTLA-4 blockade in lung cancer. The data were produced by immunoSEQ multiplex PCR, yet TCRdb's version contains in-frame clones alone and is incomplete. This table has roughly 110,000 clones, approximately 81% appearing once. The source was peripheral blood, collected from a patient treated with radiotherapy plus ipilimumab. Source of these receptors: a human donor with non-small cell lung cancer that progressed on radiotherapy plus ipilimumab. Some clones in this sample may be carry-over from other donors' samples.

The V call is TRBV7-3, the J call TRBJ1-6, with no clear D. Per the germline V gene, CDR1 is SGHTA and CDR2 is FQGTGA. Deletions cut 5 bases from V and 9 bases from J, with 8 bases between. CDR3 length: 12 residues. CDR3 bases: TGTGCCAGCAGCCTTCTGGGTTCACCCCTCCACTTT. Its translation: CASSLLGSPLHF.

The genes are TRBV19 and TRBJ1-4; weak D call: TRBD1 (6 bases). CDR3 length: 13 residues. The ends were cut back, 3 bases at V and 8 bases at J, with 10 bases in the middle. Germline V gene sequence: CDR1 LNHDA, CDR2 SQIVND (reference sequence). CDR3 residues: CASSIGQWEKLFF. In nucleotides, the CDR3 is TGTGCCAGTAGTATTGGACAGTGGGAAAAACTGTTTTTT. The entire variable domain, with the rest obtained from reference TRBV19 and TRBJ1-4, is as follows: DGGITQSPKYLFRKEGQNVTLSCEQNLNHDAMYWYRQDPGQGLRLIYYSQIVNDFQKGDIAEGYSVSREKKESFPLTVTSAQKNPTAFYLCASSIGQWEKLFFGSGTQLSVL.